These 6 T cell receptor beta chains originate from one sample sequenced in a study of blood T cells in healthy people across ages. The second PCR ran about 6 to 11 cycles with a sample-barcoded 5' primer and J-beta primers. One entry per CDR3 protein results from TCRdb running MiXCR on the 5' RACE reads. The sample yields roughly 2 million distinct CDR3 sequences, just under 50% seen once. The sequencing input was blood. Receptors originate from a middle-aged woman in good health.

The chain has TRBV20-1 and TRBJ2-7; 7 nucleotides align to TRBD1. This CDR3 is built from 14 residues. Germline V CDR1 and CDR2: DFQATT, SNEGSKA (reference sequence). Unmatched junction bases numbered 6, after V lost 3 bases and J lost 1 base. CDR3 nucleotide sequence: TGCAGTGCTAGCCCGGGACAGAGTTCCTACGAGCAGTACTTC. Translating it yields CSASPGQSSYEQYF.

This rearrangement joins TRBV4-3 to TRBJ2-4, with D hard to call. The germline CDR1 and CDR2 sequences are LGHNA and YSLEER. Trimming stripped 0 bases from V and 7 bases from J, with 10 bases between. The CDR3 is made up of 14 amino acids. As DNA, the CDR3 is TGCGCCAGCAGCCAAGATCCCAGGCCGAACATTCAGTACTTC. It specifies CASSQDPRPNIQYF.

The rearrangement joins TRBV5-1 to TRBJ2-7, with D maybe TRBD2 (6 bases). Trimming stripped 3 bases from V and 7 bases from J, with 20 bases between. CDR1 SGHRS and CDR2 YFSETQ come from the germline V gene. The CDR3 has 15 residues. CDR3 coding DNA: TGCGCCAGCAGCTATAGCCAGGGAGGCTACAATGAGCAGTACTTC. Amino acids: CASSYSQGGYNEQYF.

The rearrangement uses TRBV5-4 and TRBJ1-6; 10 bases line up with TRBD1. Germline V CDR1 and CDR2: SGHNT, YYREEE (reference sequence). V was pared by 4 bases and J by 10 bases, with 8 bases of the junction left unmatched. The CDR3 is 15 amino acids. DNA of the CDR3: TGTGCCAGCAGCGTAACCGGGACAGGGGTCTCACCCCTCCACTTT. Translation: CASSVTGTGVSPLHF.

The rearrangement uses TRBV20-1 and TRBJ2-3; D is uncertain. Germline CDR1 and CDR2: DFQATT and SNEGSKA (reference sequence). This CDR3 region has 12 residues. V was trimmed by 5 bases and J by 7 bases, leaving 13 bases between them. This CDR3 reads CSALREMNTQYF. The CDR3 region has the DNA TGCAGTGCTTTAAGGGAAATGAATACGCAGTATTTT.

The CDR3 sequence: CASSLIPGSHNEQFF. The DNA of the CDR3 is TGCGCCAGCAGCTTAATCCCCGGCAGTCACAATGAGCAGTTCTTC. The V gene is TRBV5-1, the J gene TRBJ2-1; no firm D call. CDR3 length equals 15 residues. Trimming pared 2 bases from V and 5 bases from J, leaving 14 bases between. CDR1 is SGHRS, CDR2 YFSETQ, per germline.